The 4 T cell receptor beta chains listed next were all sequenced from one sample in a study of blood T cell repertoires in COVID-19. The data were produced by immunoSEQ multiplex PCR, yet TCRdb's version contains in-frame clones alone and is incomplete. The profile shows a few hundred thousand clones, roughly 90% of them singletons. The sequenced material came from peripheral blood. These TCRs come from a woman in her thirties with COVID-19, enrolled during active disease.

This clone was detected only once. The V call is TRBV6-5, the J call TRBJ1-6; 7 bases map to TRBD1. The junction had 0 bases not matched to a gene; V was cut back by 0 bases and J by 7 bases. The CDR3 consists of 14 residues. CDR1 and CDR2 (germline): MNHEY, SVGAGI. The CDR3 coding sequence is TGTGCCAGCAGTTACTCGACAGGGAATTCACCCCTCCACTTT. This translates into CASSYSTGNSPLHF.

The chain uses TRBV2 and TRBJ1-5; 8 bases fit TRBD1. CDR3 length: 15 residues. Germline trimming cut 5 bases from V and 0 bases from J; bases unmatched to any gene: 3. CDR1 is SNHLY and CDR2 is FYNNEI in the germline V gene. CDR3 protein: CASSRTGSSNQPQHF. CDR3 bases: TGTGCCAGCAGTCGGACAGGGAGTAGCAATCAGCCCCAGCATTTT.

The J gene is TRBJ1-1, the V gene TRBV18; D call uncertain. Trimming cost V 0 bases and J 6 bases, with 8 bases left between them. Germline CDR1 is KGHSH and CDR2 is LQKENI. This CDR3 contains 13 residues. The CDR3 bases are TGTGCCAGCTCACCACCGGGCATTGCTGAAGCTTTCTTT. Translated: CASSPPGIAEAFF.

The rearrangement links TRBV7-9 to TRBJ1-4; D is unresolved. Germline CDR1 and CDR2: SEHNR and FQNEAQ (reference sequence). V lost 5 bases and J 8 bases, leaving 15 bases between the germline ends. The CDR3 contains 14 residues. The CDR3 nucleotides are TGTGCCAGCAGCCTACCCGGTTCATGGGAAAAACTGTTTTTT. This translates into CASSLPGSWEKLFF.